This T cell receptor beta chain came from a study of blood T cell repertoires in COVID-19. On the study more broadly: Samples came from the United States, Italy and Spain, spanning acute and convalescent COVID-19. From T cells, B-cell-depleted T cells, or PBMCs came the material, which was cDNA or gDNA.

Germline V CDR1 and CDR2: SGHVS, FNYEAQ. V shed 5 bases and J shed 1 base, with 8 bases lying between them. The CDR3 is made up of 13 amino acids. Authors' data handling: Amplifying reference gene primers gave estimates of nucleated cell counts. Libraries were prepared by immunoSEQ multiplex PCR; TCRdb keeps only in-frame clonotypes and omits some of them. That table gives V, J and clone size, and the DNA gave D and trimming. The sample carries around 70,000 clones, about 88% recorded once. The gene calls are TRBV7-6 and TRBJ1-1, with D tentatively TRBD1 (5 bases). The sequenced sample consisted of peripheral blood. The receptor was isolated from a man aged 50 to 60 with acute or convalescent COVID-19. The CDR3 DNA reads as TGTGCCAGCAGCCGTGGACAGAACACTGAAGCTTTCTTT. Translating it yields CASSRGQNTEAFF. Supplemented by reference TRBV7-6 and TRBJ1-1, the full variable domain reads GAGVSQSPRYKVTKRGQDVALRCDPISGHVSLYWYRQALGQGPEFLTYFNYEAQQDKSGLPNDRFSAERPEGSISTLTIQRTEQRDSAMYRCASSRGQNTEAFFGQGTRLTVV.